This T cell receptor beta chain was profiled in a study of post-analysis software for immune sequencing data (dated by TCRdb to 2013 to 2016). For the study in its entirety: Disease courses on record covered relapsing-remitting, secondary progressive and progressive-relapsing multiple sclerosis, though some patients had no subtype annotation. A subset of samples was prepared in parallel using single-end sample barcoding, then pooled and co-amplified after Illumina adapter ligation. The patient repertoires were set against under 13 previously published healthy control repertoires from donors whose ages ranged from roughly 6 to 25 years. The investigation overall reported the following: Strong co-clustering of samples prepared in the same batch was shown by direct clustering with F measure, prompting a batch-effect correction. The multiple sclerosis patient group was slightly younger than the control group. Multiple sclerosis patients had significantly lower normalized Chao1 diversity than controls, a result that suggests substantial peripheral T-cell clonal expansion.

Notes on this clonotype: Its cognate antigen has yet to be identified. Per-base quality was not reported, and no clone a single base away is much larger than it.

TCR beta repertoires were profiled from peripheral blood of 10 to 15 young patients with multiple sclerosis to demonstrate the VDJtools post-analysis software. The multiple sclerosis patients were children and adolescents ranging in age from about 6 to 17 years. The library was made by PCR. Sequenced using an Illumina HiSeq 2500. To reduce PCR and sequencing biases, unique molecular identifiers were built into the TCR beta cDNA libraries. Some 500,000 cDNA molecules were obtained for every 1 to 10 million input T cells, so each molecule roughly corresponded to one T cell. The same protocol used for the earlier healthy control dataset was applied to prepare and sequence the patient libraries. Samples belonging to the same batch were prepared together, multiplexed and sequenced on a shared HiSeq lane. As for the authors' bioinformatics: MIGEC handled the raw barcoded reads, throwing out single-read molecular identifier groups before consensus assembly and CDR3 extraction. Clonotype tables were post-analysed with VDJtools, and diversity was normalized by down-sampling all datasets to the smallest sample size. To correct batch-related cross-sample contamination, repertoire overlap clustering matched CDR3 amino acid sequences but not nucleotide sequences. TCRdb's own reprocessing of the public reads used fastp at Q25 and MiXCR and kept productive beta chains. Entries are consolidated by CDR3 protein sequence, retaining the most common genes and DNA. TCRdb's processing, not the authors', yielded these V and J calls. The sample records about 570,000 distinct CDR3 sequences, less than 40% of which are singletons. Around 6% of the sample rests with the top ten.

Sequencing was performed on blood. This clonotype originated in a girl younger than 18 with multiple sclerosis.

CDR3 sequence: CASREAGALHF. The base sequence is TGTGCCAGCAGAGAAGCTGGGGCCCTCCACTTT. The rearranged chain carries TRBV25-1 and TRBJ1-6, with the D gene too uncertain to name. V is clipped by 6 bases and J by 14 bases, and the sequence between their germline boundaries is 11 bases long. Sequences MGHDK (CDR1) and SYGVNS (CDR2) are obtained from the germline V gene. The CDR3 starts with the cysteine, ends with the phenylalanine, and has 11 residues. Only CDR3 DNA remains: 33 bases, in frame from the first base.